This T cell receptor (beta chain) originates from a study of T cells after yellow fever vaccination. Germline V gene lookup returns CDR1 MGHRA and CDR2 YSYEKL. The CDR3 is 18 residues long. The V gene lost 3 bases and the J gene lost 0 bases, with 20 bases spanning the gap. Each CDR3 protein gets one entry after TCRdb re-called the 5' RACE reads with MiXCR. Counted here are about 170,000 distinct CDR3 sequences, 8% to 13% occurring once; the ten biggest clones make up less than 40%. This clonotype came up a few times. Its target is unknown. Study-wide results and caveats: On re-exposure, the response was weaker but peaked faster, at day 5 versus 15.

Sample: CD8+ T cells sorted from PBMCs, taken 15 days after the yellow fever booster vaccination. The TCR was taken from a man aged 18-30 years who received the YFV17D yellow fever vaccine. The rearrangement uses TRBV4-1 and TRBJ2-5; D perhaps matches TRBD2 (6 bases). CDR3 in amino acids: CASSHLFGSSAYQETQYF. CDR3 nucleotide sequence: TGCGCCAGCAGCCACCTTTTTGGATCTAGCGCGTACCAAGAGACCCAGTACTTC.